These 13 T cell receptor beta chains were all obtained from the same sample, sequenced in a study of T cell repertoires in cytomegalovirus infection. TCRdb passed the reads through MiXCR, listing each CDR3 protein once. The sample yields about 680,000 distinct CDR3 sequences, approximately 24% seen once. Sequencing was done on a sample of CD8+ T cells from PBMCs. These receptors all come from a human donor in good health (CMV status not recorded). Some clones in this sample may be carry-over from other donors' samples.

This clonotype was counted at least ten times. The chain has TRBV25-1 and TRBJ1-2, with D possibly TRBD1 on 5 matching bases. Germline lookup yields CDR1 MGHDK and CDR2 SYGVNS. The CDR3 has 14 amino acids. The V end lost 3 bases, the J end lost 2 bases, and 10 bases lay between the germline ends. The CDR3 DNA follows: TGTGCCAGCAGTGAGCGAGGGGTGAACTATGGCTACACCTTC. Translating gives CASSERGVNYGYTF.

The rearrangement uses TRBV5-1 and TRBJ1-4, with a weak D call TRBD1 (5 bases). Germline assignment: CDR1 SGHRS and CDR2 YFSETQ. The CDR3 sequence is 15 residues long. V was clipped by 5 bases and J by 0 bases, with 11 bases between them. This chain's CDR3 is CASRDGGPTNEKLFF. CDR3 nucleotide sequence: TGCGCCAGCAGGGACGGGGGACCAACTAATGAAAAACTGTTTTTT.

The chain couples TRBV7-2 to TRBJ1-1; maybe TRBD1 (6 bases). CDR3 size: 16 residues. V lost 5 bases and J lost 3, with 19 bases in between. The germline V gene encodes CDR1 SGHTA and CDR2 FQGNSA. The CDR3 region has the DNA TGTGCCAGCAGCCCTAGTTTGGGACCAGGGGACACTGAAGCTTTCTTT. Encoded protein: CASSPSLGPGDTEAFF.

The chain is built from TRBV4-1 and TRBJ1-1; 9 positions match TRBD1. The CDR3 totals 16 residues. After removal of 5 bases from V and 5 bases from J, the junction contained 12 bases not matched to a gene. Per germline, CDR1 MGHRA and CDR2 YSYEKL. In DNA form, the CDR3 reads TGCGCCAGCAGCAAGTCACCGGGACAGGGTGAGACTGAAGCTTTCTTT. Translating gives CASSKSPGQGETEAFF.

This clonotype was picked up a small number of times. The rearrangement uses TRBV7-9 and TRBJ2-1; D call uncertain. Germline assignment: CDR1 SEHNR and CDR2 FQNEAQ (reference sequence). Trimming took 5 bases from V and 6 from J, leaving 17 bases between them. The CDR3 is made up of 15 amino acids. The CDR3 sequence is CASSPRLTPFNEQFF. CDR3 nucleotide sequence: TGTGCCAGCAGCCCCCGACTCACTCCGTTCAATGAGCAGTTCTTC.

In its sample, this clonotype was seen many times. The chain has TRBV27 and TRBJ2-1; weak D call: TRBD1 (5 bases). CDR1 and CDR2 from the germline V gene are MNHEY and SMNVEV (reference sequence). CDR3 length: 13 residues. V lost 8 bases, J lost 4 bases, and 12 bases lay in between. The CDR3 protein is CASSQGAYNEQFF. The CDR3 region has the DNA TGTGCCAGCTCTCAGGGCGCTTACAATGAGCAGTTCTTC.

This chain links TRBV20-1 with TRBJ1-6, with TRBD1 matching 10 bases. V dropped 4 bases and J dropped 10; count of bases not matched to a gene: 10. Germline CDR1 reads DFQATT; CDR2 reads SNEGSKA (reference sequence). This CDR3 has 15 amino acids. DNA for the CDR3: TGCAGTGCTACTCTATGGGACAGGGGAAACTCACCCCTCCACTTT. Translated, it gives CSATLWDRGNSPLHF.

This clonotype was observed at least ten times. CDR3 loop: CASSLDSAWNEQFF. The CDR3 nucleotides are TGTGCCAGCAGCTTAGATAGCGCCTGGAATGAGCAGTTCTTC. V gene TRBV7-9 combines with J gene TRBJ2-1, with D maybe TRBD2 (5 bases). The CDR3 is 14 residues long. Germline V CDR1 and CDR2: SEHNR, FQNEAQ (reference sequence). V was pared by 1 base and J by 7 bases, with 11 bases between.

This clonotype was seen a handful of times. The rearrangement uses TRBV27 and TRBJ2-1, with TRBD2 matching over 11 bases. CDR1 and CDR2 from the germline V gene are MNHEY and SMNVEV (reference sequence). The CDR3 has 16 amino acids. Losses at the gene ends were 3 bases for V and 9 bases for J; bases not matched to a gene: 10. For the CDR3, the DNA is TGTGCCAGCAGTTTCATGACTAGCGGGGTGGAGGGTGAGCAGTTCTTC. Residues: CASSFMTSGVEGEQFF.

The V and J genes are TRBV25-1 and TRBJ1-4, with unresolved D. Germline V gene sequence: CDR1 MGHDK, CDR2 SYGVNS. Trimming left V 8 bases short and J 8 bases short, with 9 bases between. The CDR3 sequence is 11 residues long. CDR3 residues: CASGRGEKLFF. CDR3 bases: TGTGCCAGCGGCCGTGGGGAAAAACTGTTTTTT. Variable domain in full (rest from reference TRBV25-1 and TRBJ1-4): EADIYQTPRYLVIGTGKKITLECSQTMGHDKMYWYQQDPGMELHLIHYSYGVNSTEKGDLSSESTVSRIRTEHFPLTLESARPSHTSQYLCASGRGEKLFFGSGTQLSVL.

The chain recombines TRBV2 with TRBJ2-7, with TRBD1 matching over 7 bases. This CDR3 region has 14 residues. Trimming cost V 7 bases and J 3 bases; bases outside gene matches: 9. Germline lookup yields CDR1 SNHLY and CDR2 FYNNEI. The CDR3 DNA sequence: TGTGCCAGCACTTTGACAGGGATCATCTACGAGCAGTACGTC. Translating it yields CASTLTGIIYEQYV.

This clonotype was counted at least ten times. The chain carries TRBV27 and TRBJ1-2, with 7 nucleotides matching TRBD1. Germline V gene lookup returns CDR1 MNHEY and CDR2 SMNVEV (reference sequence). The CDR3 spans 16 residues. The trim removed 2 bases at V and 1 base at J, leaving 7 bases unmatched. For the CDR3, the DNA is TGTGCCAGCAGTTTACTGGTGGGACAGCTTAACTATGGCTACACCTTC. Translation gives CASSLLVGQLNYGYTF.

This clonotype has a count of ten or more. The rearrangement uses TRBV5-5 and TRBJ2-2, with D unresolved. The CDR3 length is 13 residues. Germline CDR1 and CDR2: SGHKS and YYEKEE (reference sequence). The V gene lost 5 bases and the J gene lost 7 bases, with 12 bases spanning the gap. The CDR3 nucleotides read TGTGCCAGCAGATTCGGTGAGGTCGGGGAGCTGTTTTTT. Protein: CASRFGEVGELFF.